This T cell receptor (beta chain) emerged from a study of T cell changes during pregnancy in multiple sclerosis. Per the germline V gene, CDR1 is ENHRY and CDR2 is SYGVKD. The junction had 2 bases not matched to a gene; V was cut back by 7 bases and J by 7 bases. This CDR3 spans 13 amino acids. Sequenced by immunoSEQ multiplex PCR; TCRdb stores in-frame clones only, minus some. The table records just under 95,000 clones, approximately 92% of them present only once. Specimen: peripheral blood, collected in the first trimester of pregnancy. This receptor was taken from a female donor with multiple sclerosis, enrolled in a pregnancy study. The chain combines TRBV10-3 with TRBJ2-1; the match to TRBD2 covers 12 bases. CDR3 DNA: TGTGCCATCATGGGACTAGCGGGTAATGAGCAGTTCTTC. Its protein is CAIMGLAGNEQFF.